The 15 T cell receptor beta chains reported below all come from one sample, sequenced in a study of T-cell memory formation after mild COVID-19. MiXCR, applied by TCRdb to the 5' RACE reads, yields one record per CDR3 protein. The profile shows about 320,000 distinct CDR3 sequences, roughly an eighth of them singletons. Input material: PBMCs or a T cell subset sorted from them (not recorded which). The receptors originated from a man aged 18 to 30 who had mild COVID-19 (a few samples of this study predate the infection). Cell type and time point are not known.

The chain carries TRBV6-6 and TRBJ1-1; D call uncertain. The germline V and J ends were trimmed by 1 base and 8 bases, with 11 bases remaining between them. Germline loops: CDR1 MNHNY, CDR2 SVGAGI (reference sequence). This CDR3 comprises 13 residues. The CDR3 DNA is TGTGCCAGCAGTTACTTTGGAACCTCGGAAGCTTTCTTT. It encodes CASSYFGTSEAFF.

The chain is built from TRBV10-1 and TRBJ2-2, with TRBD1 matching over 8 bases. Germline V gene data show CDR1 as WNHNN and CDR2 as SYGVQD (reference sequence). Trimming took 5 bases from V and 4 from J; bases not matched to a gene: 6. This CDR3 has 15 amino acids. In nucleotides, the CDR3 is TGCGCCAGCAGTCTCGGGACAGGATTCACCGGGGAGCTGTTTTTT. The encoded protein is CASSLGTGFTGELFF.

The J gene is TRBJ2-7, the V gene TRBV9; 10 positions agree with TRBD1. Trimming took 0 bases from V and 7 from J; bases not matched to a gene: 13. Germline V CDR1 and CDR2: SGDLS, YYNGEE. This CDR3 is built from 17 residues. Here the CDR3 reads CASSVAEGRQGAWEQYV. The DNA of the CDR3 is TGTGCCAGCAGCGTAGCCGAGGGACGACAGGGGGCGTGGGAGCAGTACGTC.

This chain links TRBV28 with TRBJ1-4; D call uncertain. Germline assignment: CDR1 MDHEN and CDR2 SYDVKM. This CDR3 has 17 residues. The germline V and J ends were trimmed by 5 bases and 0 bases, with 16 bases remaining between them. This chain's CDR3 is CASSPGVGITTNEKLFF. For the CDR3, the DNA is TGTGCCAGCAGTCCCGGGGTCGGGATCACAACTAATGAAAAACTGTTTTTT.

V is TRBV6-2 or TRBV6-3 and J is TRBJ1-2; a weak D match, TRBD1 (5 bases). The CDR3 is 12 amino acids. The V gene lost 5 bases and the J gene lost 7 bases, with 11 bases spanning the gap. Germline lookup yields CDR1 MNHEY and CDR2 SVGEGT. The CDR3 spells CASSRRDGGYTF. CDR3 nucleotide sequence: TGTGCCAGCAGTCGCCGGGACGGTGGCTACACCTTC.

The chain combines TRBV6-2 or TRBV6-3 with TRBJ1-5; D is unresolved. Per the germline V gene, CDR1 is MNHEY and CDR2 is SVGEGT. V was shortened by 5 bases and J by 5 bases, with 10 bases between the two germline ends. The CDR3 runs 13 residues. This CDR3 is CASSPSTYQPQHF. For the CDR3, the DNA is TGTGCCAGCAGTCCCTCTACCTATCAGCCCCAGCATTTT.

The chain has TRBV6-5 and TRBJ1-2, with D perhaps matching TRBD1 (6 bases). Germline values: CDR1 MNHEY, CDR2 SVGAGI. The CDR3 is made up of 12 amino acids. Deletions cut 5 bases from V and 8 bases from J, with 12 bases between. The DNA of the CDR3 is TGTGCCAGCAGTAAGCACAGGGAAGGCTACACCTTC. Amino acids: CASSKHREGYTF.

V gene TRBV7-8 combines with J gene TRBJ2-5; 8 bases are shared with TRBD2. J was trimmed by 0 bases and V by 2 bases; bases with no gene match: 5. The CDR3 is 16 amino acids. Germline V gene sequence: CDR1 SGHVS, CDR2 FQNEAQ. This CDR3 reads CASSLSGGSYQETQYF. The CDR3 bases are TGTGCCAGCAGCTTAAGCGGGGGTTCGTACCAAGAGACCCAGTACTTC.

V is TRBV10-3 and J is TRBJ1-5; perhaps TRBD1 as D (5 bases). The CDR3 runs 16 residues. In germline, CDR1 is ENHRY, CDR2 SYGVKD. V lost 2 bases to trimming and J lost 2 bases, with 13 bases between them. CDR3 amino acids: CAISEAGYQGNQPQHF. The CDR3 DNA reads as TGTGCCATCAGTGAGGCAGGGTACCAAGGCAATCAGCCCCAGCATTTT.

The V call is TRBV7-2, the J call TRBJ2-2, with 10 positions matching TRBD2. Germline trimming cut 4 bases from V and 1 base from J; bases unmatched to any gene: 3. The CDR3 extends over 16 amino acids. Germline V gene data show CDR1 as SGHTA and CDR2 as FQGNSA. The CDR3 loop reads CASSSRLAGNTGELFF. The CDR3 bases are TGTGCCAGCAGCTCCAGACTAGCGGGGAACACCGGGGAGCTGTTTTTT.

The chain carries TRBV29-1 and TRBJ1-1; the D is unclear. The ends were cut back, 7 bases at V and 4 bases at J, with 13 bases in the middle. This CDR3 contains 12 residues. Germline CDR1 reads SQVTM; CDR2 reads ANQGSEA. The CDR3 is CSASAGLTEAFF. CDR3 in DNA: TGCAGCGCCAGCGCCGGCCTCACTGAAGCTTTCTTT. The full variable domain, its missing parts supplied by reference TRBV29-1 and TRBJ1-1, is SAVISQKPSRDICQRGTSLTIQCQVDSQVTMMFWYRQQPGQSLTLIATANQGSEATYESGFVIDKFPISRPNLTFSTLTVSNMSPEDSSIYLCSASAGLTEAFFGQGTRLTVV.

The table lists this clonotype with a few counts. The V and J genes are TRBV6-6 and TRBJ2-1; the D gene could be TRBD1 or TRBD2 (7 bases each). Between the trimmed V and J ends, which lost 5 bases and 10 bases, there was a span of 12 bases. The CDR3 consists of 12 residues. Per the germline V gene, CDR1 is MNHNY and CDR2 is SVGAGI (reference sequence). The CDR3 DNA follows: TGTGCCAGCAGTAACCAGGGGGGGGAGCAGTTCTTC. This codes for CASSNQGGEQFF.

This chain links TRBV24-1 with TRBJ2-6, with a possible D match to TRBD2 (5 bases). Germline CDR1 is KGHDR and CDR2 is SFDVKD. The CDR3 is 17 amino acids. Trimming removed 3 bases at V and 0 bases at J, with 11 bases between. CDR3 in amino acids: CATSDEGRDSGANVLTF. The CDR3 DNA reads as TGTGCCACCAGTGATGAGGGCCGGGACTCTGGGGCCAACGTCCTGACTTTC.

This clonotype came up a few times. The V gene is TRBV4-1, the J gene TRBJ2-5; 10 nucleotides line up with TRBD2. This CDR3 spans 17 amino acids. V was pared by 2 bases and J by 2 bases, with 8 bases of the junction left unmatched. The germline V gene encodes CDR1 MGHRA and CDR2 YSYEKL. The CDR3: CASSQSAETSGQETQYF. The CDR3 region has the DNA TGCGCCAGCAGCCAATCAGCGGAGACTAGCGGGCAAGAGACCCAGTACTTC.

This chain joins TRBV7-9 and TRBJ2-7; no definite D call. CDR3 length: 13 residues. The germline V gene has CDR1 SEHNR and CDR2 FQNEAQ (reference sequence). V lost 0 bases and J 10 bases, leaving 13 bases between the germline ends. CDR3 nucleotide sequence: TGTGCCAGCAGCTTAGCCTCTGAAACCCGACAGTACGTC. This translates into CASSLASETRQYV.